The present T cell receptor beta chain was sequenced within a study of blood T cell repertoires in COVID-19. Study-wide context: From the United States, Italy and Spain came samples of acute and convalescent COVID-19. PBMCs, B-cell-depleted T cells, or T cells provided the cDNA or gDNA that made up the material.

The germline V gene encodes CDR1 SGHRS and CDR2 YFSETQ. The CDR3 is 17 residues long. V was pared by 0 bases and J by 2 bases, with 6 bases of the junction left unmatched. Original methodology: Reference gene primer amplification gave estimated nucleated cell counts. Method: immunoSEQ multiplex PCR; TCRdb's copy keeps in-frame clones and lacks some. The V and J calls and clone size are taken from that table; D and trimming were inferred from the DNA. Of 300,000 to 450,000 clones listed, around 85% were seen once; the top ten hold more than 3%. The clonotype was recovered from a woman aged 18-29 years with acute or convalescent COVID-19. This chain connects TRBV5-1 to TRBJ1-5; 9 nucleotides agree with TRBD1. Sequenced input: peripheral blood. CDR3 in DNA: TGCGCCAGCAGCTTGGACGGGACAGGGTCGGGCAATCAGCCCCAGCATTTT. Translated: CASSLDGTGSGNQPQHF.